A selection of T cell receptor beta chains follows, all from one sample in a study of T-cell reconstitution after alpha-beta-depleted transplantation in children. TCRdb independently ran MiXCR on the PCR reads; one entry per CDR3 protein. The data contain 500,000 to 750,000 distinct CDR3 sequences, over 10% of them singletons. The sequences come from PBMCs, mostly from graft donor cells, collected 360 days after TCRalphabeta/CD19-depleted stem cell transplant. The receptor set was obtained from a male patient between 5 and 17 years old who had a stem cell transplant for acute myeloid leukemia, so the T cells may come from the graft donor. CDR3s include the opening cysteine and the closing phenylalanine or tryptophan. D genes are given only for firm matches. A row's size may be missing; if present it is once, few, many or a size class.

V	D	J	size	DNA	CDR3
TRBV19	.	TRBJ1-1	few	TGTGCCACCTCCCCATCGAACACTGAAGCTTTCTTT	CATSPSNTEAFF
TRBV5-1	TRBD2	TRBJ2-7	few	TGCGCCAGCACCCCTACTCCTAGCGGGAGATCCTACGAGCAGTACTTC	CASTPTPSGRSYEQYF
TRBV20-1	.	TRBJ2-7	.	TGCAGTGCTGCCCCTAGCTCACCCTACGAGCAGTACTTC	CSAAPSSPYEQYF
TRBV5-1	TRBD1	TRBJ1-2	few	TGCGCCAGCAGCGGGGGATGGACAGGCTCTGGCTACACCTTC	CASSGGWTGSGYTF
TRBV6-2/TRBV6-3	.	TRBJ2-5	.	TGTGCCAGCAGTTACAACCCCACATCACCGAGAGAGACCCAGTACTTC	CASSYNPTSPRETQYF
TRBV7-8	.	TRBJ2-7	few	TGTGCCAGCAGCCCCCAAGCGGATCGCTGGGAGCAGTACTTC	CASSPQADRWEQYF
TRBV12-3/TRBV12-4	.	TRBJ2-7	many	TGTGCCAGCAGCGTCCGCGTAATATCCTACGAGCAGTACTTC	CASSVRVISYEQYF
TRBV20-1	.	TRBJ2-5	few	TGTCGCCCCAGGGGGGTAGAGACCCAGTACTTC	CRPRGVETQYF
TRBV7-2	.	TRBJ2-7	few	TGTGCCAGCAGGGCCAGCGAGTACGAGCAGTACTTC	CASRASEYEQYF
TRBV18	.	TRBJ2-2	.	TGTGCCAGCTCACCAAGGCGTAGCGGAGCAGGGGTGCCTAACACCGGGGAGCTGTTTTTT	CASSPRRSGAGVPNTGELFF
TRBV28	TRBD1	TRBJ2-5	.	TGTGCCGGACGACAGGGCCCCCAAGAGACCCAGTACTTC	CAGRQGPQETQYF
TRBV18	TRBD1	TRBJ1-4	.	TGTGCCAGCTCACCGGGGACAGGGTTTGAAAAACTGTTTTTT	CASSPGTGFEKLFF
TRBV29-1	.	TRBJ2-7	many	TGCAGCGTTGTACGGGATTCCTACGAGCAGTACTTC	CSVVRDSYEQYF
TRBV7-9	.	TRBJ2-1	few	TGTGCCAGCAGCTTTGCAGGACTTTTGGGCAATGAGCAGTTCTTC	CASSFAGLLGNEQFF
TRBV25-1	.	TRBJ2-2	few	TGTGCCAGCAGTGAAAATTGGGGGAGTGGGGAGCTGTTTTTT	CASSENWGSGELFF
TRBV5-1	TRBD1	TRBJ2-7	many	TGCGCCAGCAGCACCCCGGGACAGGAGTACGAGCAGTACTTC	CASSTPGQEYEQYF
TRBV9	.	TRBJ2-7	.	TGTGCCAGCAGCGTAGGCTGGCATTACGAGCAGTACTTC	CASSVGWHYEQYF
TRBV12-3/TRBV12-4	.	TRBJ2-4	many	TGTGCCAGCAGACCAGACACTCTAGCCAAAAACATTCAGTACTTC	CASRPDTLAKNIQYF
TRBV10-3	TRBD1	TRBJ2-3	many	TGTGCCATCGCCTCGGGGGACAGGGCGGCAGATACGCAGTATTTT	CAIASGDRAADTQYF
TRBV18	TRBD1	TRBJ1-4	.	TGTGCCAGCTCACCACCGGTCGGGACAGTAACTAATGAAAAACTGTTTTTT	CASSPPVGTVTNEKLFF
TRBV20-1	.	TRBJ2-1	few	TGCAGTGCCATCCAGGGCGGCTCCTACAATGAGCAGTTCTTC	CSAIQGGSYNEQFF
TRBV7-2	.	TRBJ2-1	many	TGTGCCAGCAGCTTTTGGCTAGCCCAATACAATGAGCAGTTCTTC	CASSFWLAQYNEQFF
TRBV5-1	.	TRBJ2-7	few	TGCGCCAGCAGCTTCCCGGGACGGAGCGAGCAGTACTTC	CASSFPGRSEQYF
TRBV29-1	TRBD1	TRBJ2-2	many	TGCAGCCCGAGGGTAAACAGGGGCACCGGGGAGCTGTTTTTT	CSPRVNRGTGELFF
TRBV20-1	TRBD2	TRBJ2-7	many	TGCAGTGCTAGGACTAGCGGGAGGAGACCAAGCTCCTACGAGCAGTACTTC	CSARTSGRRPSSYEQYF
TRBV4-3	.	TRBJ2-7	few	TGCGCCAGCAGCCAAGGGGCAGGGGTGAAAAACGAGCAGTACTTC	CASSQGAGVKNEQYF
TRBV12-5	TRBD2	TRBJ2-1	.	TGTGCTAGTGCCAAGAAGGGGCGGGAGGGAAACAATGAGCAGTTCTTC	CASAKKGREGNNEQFF
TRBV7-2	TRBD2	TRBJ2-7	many	TGTGCCAGCAGACCCGGGGGGGTTGGCGAGCAGTACTTC	CASRPGGVGEQYF
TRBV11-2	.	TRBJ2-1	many	TGTGCCAGCAGCTTTGCGGGGAATGAGCAGTTCTTC	CASSFAGNEQFF
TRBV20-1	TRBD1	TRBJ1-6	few	TGCAGTGCCGCCCCGACAGGGGGCTCGGGGGAGCGCCTCCACTTT	CSAAPTGGSGERLHF
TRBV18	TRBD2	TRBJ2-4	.	TGTGCCAGCTCACCCCTTGCGGGAGGGCCGAACATTCAGTACTTC	CASSPLAGGPNIQYF
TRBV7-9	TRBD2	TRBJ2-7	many	TGTGCCAGCAGCCCGAGGAGCGGGAGGGCCTACGAGCAGTACTTC	CASSPRSGRAYEQYF
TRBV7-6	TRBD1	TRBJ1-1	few	TGTGCCAGCAGCAACCCGACAGGGAAAACTGAAGCTTTCTTT	CASSNPTGKTEAFF
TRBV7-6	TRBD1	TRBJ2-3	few	TGTGCCAGCAGCTTAGCCAGAGGGACAGACATCATCACAGATACGCAGTATTTT	CASSLARGTDIITDTQYF
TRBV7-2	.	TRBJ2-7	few	TGTGCCAGCAGCTCCGAGTTACTATACGAGCAGTACTTC	CASSSELLYEQYF
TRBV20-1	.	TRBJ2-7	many	TGCAGTGCTATGACAGTGCTATCCTACGAGCAGTACTTC	CSAMTVLSYEQYF
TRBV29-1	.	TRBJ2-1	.	TGCAGCGTTGTTTGGAGGGATGAGCAGTTCTTC	CSVVWRDEQFF
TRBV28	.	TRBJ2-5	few	TGTGCCAGCACCCTTATCGGGGGGCGGGAGACCCAGTACTTC	CASTLIGGRETQYF
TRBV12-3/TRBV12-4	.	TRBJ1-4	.	TGTGCCAGCAGTTTACTGGCATTCGCAGCTAATGAAAAACTGTTTTTT	CASSLLAFAANEKLFF
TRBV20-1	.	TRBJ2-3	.	TGCAGTGCTAGTCTTTATGGGCGACCGGGGACAGATACGCAGTATTTT	CSASLYGRPGTDTQYF
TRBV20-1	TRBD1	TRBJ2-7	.	TGCAGTGCTATTATCTCCGGACAGGGGGAAGAGGAGCAGTACTTC	CSAIISGQGEEEQYF
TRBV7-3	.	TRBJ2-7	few	TGTGCCAGCAGCTTAATAGCAGGTGTAAGCGAGCAGTACTTC	CASSLIAGVSEQYF
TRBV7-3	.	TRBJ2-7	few	TGTGCCAGCAGCTTAGGACCCGGCCCTTCGTACGAGCAGTACTTC	CASSLGPGPSYEQYF
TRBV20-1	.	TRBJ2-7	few	TGCAGTGCTAGAGCCCTGTTGCAGGGAGCACGGTACGAGCAGTACTTC	CSARALLQGARYEQYF
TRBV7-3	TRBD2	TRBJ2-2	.	TGTGCCAGCAACTTAACCCACACTAGCGGGAGAAAGACCGGGGAGCTGTTTTTT	CASNLTHTSGRKTGELFF
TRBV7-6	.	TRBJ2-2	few	TGTGCCAGCAGCTCTAGGGGGATCACCGGGGAGCTGTTTTTT	CASSSRGITGELFF
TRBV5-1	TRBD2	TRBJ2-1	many	TGCGCCAGCAGCCCGCGGCAGAGACTAGCGGTGGGGTACAATGAGCAGTTCTTC	CASSPRQRLAVGYNEQFF
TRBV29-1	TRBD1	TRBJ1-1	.	TGCAGCGTTGACGGGACAGGGGATTGGAACACTGAAGCTTTCTTT	CSVDGTGDWNTEAFF
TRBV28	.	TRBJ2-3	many	TGTGCCAGCAGTTCTTGGGGCAGGGAGGCAGATACGCAGTATTTT	CASSSWGREADTQYF
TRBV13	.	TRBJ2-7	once	TGTGCCAGCAGCGCTCAATCCCCCTACGAGCAGTACTTC	CASSAQSPYEQYF
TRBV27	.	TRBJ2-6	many	TGTGCCAGCAGTTTATTACGGGCTGGGGCCAACGTCCTGACTTTC	CASSLLRAGANVLTF
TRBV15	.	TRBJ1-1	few	TGTGCCACCAGCAGAGATTTAGGGTTGTCTGAAGCTTTCTTT	CATSRDLGLSEAFF
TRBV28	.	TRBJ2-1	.	TGTGCCAGCAAGGGTGTTAGGGGGGAGCAGTTCTTC	CASKGVRGEQFF
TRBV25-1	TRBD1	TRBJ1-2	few	TGTGCCAGCAGTGGGGAAAGGACAGGGGGCGTTGCGAACTATGGCTACACCTTC	CASSGERTGGVANYGYTF
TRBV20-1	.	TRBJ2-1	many	TGCAGTGCTAGAGACGGGCCCAGCTCCTACAATGAGCAGTTCTTC	CSARDGPSSYNEQFF
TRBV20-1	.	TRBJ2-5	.	TGCAGTTCGGTGAAGGGGCTAAGGGAGACCCAGTACTTC	CSSVKGLRETQYF